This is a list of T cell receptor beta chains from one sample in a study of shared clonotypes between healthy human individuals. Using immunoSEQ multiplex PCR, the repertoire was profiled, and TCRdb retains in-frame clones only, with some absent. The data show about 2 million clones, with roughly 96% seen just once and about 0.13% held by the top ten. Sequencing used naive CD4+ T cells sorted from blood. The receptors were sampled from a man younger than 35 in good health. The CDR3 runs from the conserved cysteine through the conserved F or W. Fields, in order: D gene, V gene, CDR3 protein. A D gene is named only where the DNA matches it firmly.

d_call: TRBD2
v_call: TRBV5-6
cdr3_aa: CASSPWGRENIQYF

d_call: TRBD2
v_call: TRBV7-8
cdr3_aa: CASSLRAGGTGELFF

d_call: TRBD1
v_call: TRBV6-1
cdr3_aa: CASSEKDRLSFF

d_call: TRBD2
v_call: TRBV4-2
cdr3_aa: CASSQEGGGAENEQFF

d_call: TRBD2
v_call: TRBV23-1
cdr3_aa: CASSQLIGAGGPQETQYF

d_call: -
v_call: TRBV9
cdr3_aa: CASTRGKGLDNSPLHF

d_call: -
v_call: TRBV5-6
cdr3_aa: CASSPSGVTNEKLFF

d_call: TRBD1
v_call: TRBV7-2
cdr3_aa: CASSWQGGGQPQHF

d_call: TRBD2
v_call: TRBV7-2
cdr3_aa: CASSLVSGVSYEQYF

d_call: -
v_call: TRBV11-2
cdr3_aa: CASSLAGANSPLHF

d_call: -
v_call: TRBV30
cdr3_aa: CAWSEVGTNEKLFF

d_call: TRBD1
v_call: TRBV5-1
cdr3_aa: CASSLSGQGNSPLHF

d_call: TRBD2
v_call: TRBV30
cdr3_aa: CAWSFGLTSGTDNEQFF

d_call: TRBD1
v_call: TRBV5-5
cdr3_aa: CASSSWGQDTDTQYF

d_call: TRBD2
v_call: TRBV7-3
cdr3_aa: CASSFSGLVGNEQFF

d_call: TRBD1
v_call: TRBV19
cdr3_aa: CASNQRDRLYGYTF

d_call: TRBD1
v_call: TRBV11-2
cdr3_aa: CASSLGPMTGGSGQETQYF

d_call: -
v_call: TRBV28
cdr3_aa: CASLRGGNQPQHF

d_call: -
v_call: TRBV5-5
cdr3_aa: CASSLAQSNQISPQHF

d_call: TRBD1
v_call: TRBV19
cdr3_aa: CASNPDRGEVRGYTF

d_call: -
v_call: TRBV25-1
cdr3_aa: CASSEGGISGNTIYF

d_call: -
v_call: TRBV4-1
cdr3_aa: CASSQEPAGVAYNSPLHF

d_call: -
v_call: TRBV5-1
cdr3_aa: CASSLGEVAYEQYF

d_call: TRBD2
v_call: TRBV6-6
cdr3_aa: CASSSSLAGVETQYF

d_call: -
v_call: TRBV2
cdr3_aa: CASSQQASSHGYTF

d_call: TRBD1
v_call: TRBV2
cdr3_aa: CASRPDRVSGYTF

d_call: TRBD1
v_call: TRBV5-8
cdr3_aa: CASSRFGTVEQYF

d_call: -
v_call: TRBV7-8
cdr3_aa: CASSASGGNSPLHF

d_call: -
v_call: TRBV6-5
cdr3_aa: CASSYDSSSYNEQFF

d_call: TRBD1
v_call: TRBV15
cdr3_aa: CATSRDRANTGELFF

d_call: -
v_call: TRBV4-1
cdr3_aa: CASSQRFYNEQFF

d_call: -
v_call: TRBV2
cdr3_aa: CASSNIYGYTF

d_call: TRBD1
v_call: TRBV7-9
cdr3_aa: CASSSGQGDGYTF

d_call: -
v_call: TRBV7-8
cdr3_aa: CASSLGTNNEQFF

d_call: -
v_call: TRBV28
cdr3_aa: CASSLTGFTEGTQYF

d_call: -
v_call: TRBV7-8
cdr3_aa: CASSLRGDLNTEAFF

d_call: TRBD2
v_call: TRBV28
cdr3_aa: CASLGTNTYEQYF

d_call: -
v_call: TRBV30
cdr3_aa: CAWSGPGNSPLHF

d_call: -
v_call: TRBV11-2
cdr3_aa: CASSLNSAGGLDTQYF

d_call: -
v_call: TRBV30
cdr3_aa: CAWSPDPFSVDQPQHF

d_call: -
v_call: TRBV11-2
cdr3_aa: CASSLEGGDTQYF

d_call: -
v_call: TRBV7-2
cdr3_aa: CASSLRTDTQYF

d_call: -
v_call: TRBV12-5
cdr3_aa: CASGLAWGDRTKNSPLHF

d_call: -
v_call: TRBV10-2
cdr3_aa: CASSEEGWETQYF